These 7 T cell receptor beta chains were all obtained from the same sample, sequenced in a study of blood T cell repertoires in COVID-19. TCRdb's copy holds only in-frame clones and misses some; the assay was immunoSEQ multiplex PCR. The table has 150,000 or so clones, roughly 88% seen once. Sample: peripheral blood. Every receptor here comes from a woman aged 45 to 65 in a cohort sampled during active or convalescent COVID-19.

This clone was counted only a few times. The chain combines TRBV12-3 or TRBV12-4 with TRBJ1-5; D remains unclear. V shed 3 bases and J shed 4 bases, with 7 bases lying between them. The CDR3 has 13 residues. CDR3 sequence: CASSLGQNQPQHF. CDR3 nucleotides: TGTGCCAGCAGTTTGGGCCAAAATCAGCCCCAGCATTTT.

The genes are TRBV6-4 and TRBJ1-5; D not certain. Germline V gene lookup returns CDR1 MRHNA and CDR2 SNTAGT. V was clipped by 1 base and J by 5 bases, with 9 bases between them. This CDR3 has 14 residues. CDR3 loop: CASSDWQIYQPQHF. CDR3 sequence (DNA): TGTGCCAGCAGTGACTGGCAGATCTATCAGCCCCAGCATTTT.

The V and J genes are TRBV2 and TRBJ1-4, with D possibly TRBD1 on 6 matching bases. The CDR3 covers 15 residues. V shed 6 bases and J shed 7 bases, with 18 bases lying between them. Germline CDR1 SNHLY, CDR2 FYNNEI. CDR3 loop: CASRGNVGGAEKLFF. The CDR3 DNA follows: TGTGCCAGCAGGGGAAACGTAGGGGGAGCTGAAAAACTGTTTTTT.

The rearrangement joins TRBV18 to TRBJ1-2, with no clear D. V lost 4 bases and J 4 bases, leaving 10 bases between the germline ends. The CDR3 is 13 residues long. Looked up from germline, CDR1 is KGHSH and CDR2 is LQKENI. CDR3 residues: CASSLEYGYGYTF. The DNA for the CDR3 is TGTGCCAGCTCACTTGAGTACGGCTATGGCTACACCTTC.

The V gene is TRBV19, the J gene TRBJ1-1; possible D gene TRBD1, 5 bases. Germline values: CDR1 LNHDA, CDR2 SQIVND (reference sequence). The CDR3 is 12 amino acids. V dropped 4 bases and J dropped 6 bases, with 9 bases sitting between them. CDR3 in DNA: TGTGCCAGTAGTACCGACAGAGCTGAAGCTTTCTTT. Its translation is CASSTDRAEAFF. The variable domain in full, with the rest retrieved from reference TRBV19 and TRBJ1-1, is DGGITQSPKYLFRKEGQNVTLSCEQNLNHDAMYWYRQDPGQGLRLIYYSQIVNDFQKGDIAEGYSVSREKKESFPLTVTSAQKNPTAFYLCASSTDRAEAFFGQGTRLTVV.

The rearrangement uses TRBV30 and TRBJ1-2; D is undetermined. V was cut by 7 bases and J by 8 bases, with 17 bases left in between. Germline V gene lookup returns CDR1 GTSNPN and CDR2 SVGIG (reference sequence). The CDR3 contains 12 residues. CDR3 coding DNA: TGTGCCTCATATGCCCAGGAATGGGGCTACACCTTC. As protein: CASYAQEWGYTF.

This rearrangement joins TRBV18 to TRBJ1-2, with 8 bases lining up with TRBD1. The V and J ends lost 3 bases and 6 bases, in that order; junction bases with no gene match: 12. Germline CDR1 reads KGHSH; CDR2 reads LQKENI. CDR3 length: 16 amino acids. The CDR3 region has the DNA TGTGCCAGCTCACCGGGACAGGAGAGTTTACATGATGGCTACACCTTC. The encoded protein is CASSPGQESLHDGYTF.